Described below is a single T cell receptor beta chain sequence and its context. These data originate in a study of technical replicates of blood from a few donors. The germline V gene encodes CDR1 MNHNY and CDR2 SVGAGI (reference sequence). The CDR3 consists of 14 residues. Unmatched junction bases numbered 0, after V lost 0 bases and J lost 1 base. Assay: immunoSEQ multiplex PCR; the TCRdb copy retains only in-frame clones and omits some. The table has about 90,000 clones, approximately 94% seen once. Sequenced material: T cells isolated from PBMCs. The V call is TRBV6-6, the J call TRBJ2-7; 7 nucleotides line up with TRBD1. The origin of this receptor is a human donor in good health. CDR3 in amino acids: CASSYSGQSYEQYF. CDR3 nucleotide sequence: TGTGCCAGCAGTTACTCGGGACAGTCCTACGAGCAGTACTTC.